This TCR beta chain was found in a study of T cell responses to AZD1222 COVID-19 vaccine. Timing groups of about 4 and about 12 weeks for second doses were pooled. The CDR3 covers 15 residues. The V and J ends lost 1 base and 6 bases respectively, with 10 bases between them. Germline V gives CDR1 SGHTA, CDR2 FQGNSA. Measured with immunoSEQ multiplex PCR; TCRdb has only the in-frame clones, and not every one. The table records 150,000 to 200,000 clones, roughly nine tenths of them present only once. This TCR came from an adult who received the AZD1222 COVID-19 vaccine. Sequencing was performed on peripheral blood, taken 28 days after the second AZD1222 dose. The genes are TRBV7-2 and TRBJ1-6, with D possibly matching TRBD1 (6 bases). CDR3 sequence reads: CASSLDLGGNSPLHF. CDR3 coding DNA: TGTGCCAGCAGCTTAGATCTAGGGGGTAATTCACCCCTCCACTTT.